Each of the 9 T cell receptor beta chains below was sequenced from the same sample in a study of blood T cell repertoires in COVID-19. The assay was immunoSEQ multiplex PCR, and TCRdb's table has in-frame clones only and misses some. Of about 62,000 clones in the sample, roughly 89% were seen once. Specimen: peripheral blood. Every receptor here comes from a woman aged 80 or older with acute or convalescent COVID-19.

The V call is TRBV5-4, the J call TRBJ2-7; TRBD1 matches at 8 bases. V lost 3 bases and J lost 6; bases outside the gene matches: 5. Germline-derived CDR1 and CDR2 are SGHNT and YYREEE (reference sequence). CDR3 length equals 13 residues. DNA for the CDR3: TGTGCCAGCAGCTCGGACAGGGCGGCCGAGCAGTACTTC. The encoded protein is CASSSDRAAEQYF.

V is TRBV7-2 and J is TRBJ2-5, with D possibly TRBD2 on 6 matching bases. V lost 3 bases and J 5 bases, leaving 13 bases between the germline ends. The germline gives CDR1 SGHTA, CDR2 FQGNSA. This CDR3 contains 14 residues. CDR3 protein: CASSFGGSSETQYF. For the CDR3, the DNA is TGTGCCAGCAGCTTCGGAGGGTCGTCGGAGACCCAGTACTTC.

The rearrangement uses TRBV6-5 and TRBJ2-1; 10 nucleotides match TRBD2. V lost 8 bases and J lost 7; bases outside the gene matches: 8. Germline V gives CDR1 MNHEY, CDR2 SVGAGI. The CDR3 totals 14 residues. DNA of the CDR3: TGTGCCAGCCGGGGACTAGCGCATCGAAATGAGCAGTTCTTC. This encodes CASRGLAHRNEQFF.

The CDR3 DNA reads as TGTGCCAGTAGTATAAGTAGAAACACCGGGGAGCTGTTTTTT. Translated: CASSISRNTGELFF. The rearrangement joins TRBV19 to TRBJ2-2; no definite D call. CDR1 is LNHDA and CDR2 is SQIVND in the germline V gene (reference sequence). The CDR3 totals 14 residues. The V and J ends lost 2 bases and 2 bases respectively, with 6 bases between them.

In this sample, this clone turned up once. This chain links TRBV14 with TRBJ1-4; the D is unclear. Between the trimmed V and J ends, which lost 4 bases and 7 bases, there was a span of 13 bases. CDR1 is SGHDN, CDR2 FVKESK, per germline. There are 14 residues in the CDR3. As DNA, the CDR3 is TGTGCCAGCAGCCCCGGCGGACTTAGTGAAAAACTGTTTTTT. Its translation: CASSPGGLSEKLFF.

The chain recombines TRBV7-3 with TRBJ2-3, with TRBD2 identical over 9 bases. The CDR3 extends over 16 amino acids. V was clipped by 7 bases and J by 2 bases; unmatched bases: 10. The germline gives CDR1 SGHTA, CDR2 FQGTGA. Here the CDR3 DNA reads TGTGCCAGCAAGTTGACTAGCGGCAGCCCCACAGATACGCAGTATTTT. It specifies CASKLTSGSPTDTQYF.

This chain links TRBV6-5 with TRBJ2-4; D might be TRBD2 (5 bases). The CDR3 covers 15 residues. The ends were cut back, 6 bases at V and 1 base at J, with 13 bases in the middle. Germline V gene sequence: CDR1 MNHEY, CDR2 SVGAGI. CDR3 in DNA: TGTGCCAGCAGGGACGTCGGGGTCGCCAAAAACATTCAGTACTTC. Its protein is CASRDVGVAKNIQYF.

The gene calls are TRBV5-1 and TRBJ2-7, with 8 bases identical to TRBD1. The germline CDR1 and CDR2 sequences are SGHRS and YFSETQ. CDR3 length equals 14 residues. V lost 4 bases, J lost 6 bases, and 9 bases stayed unmatched. CDR3 nucleotide sequence: TGCGCCAGCAGCGAGAGAACAGGGGGGCTCGAGCAGTACTTC. This translates into CASSERTGGLEQYF.

The chain is built from TRBV6-1 and TRBJ2-1; 9 bases line up with TRBD2. V was clipped by 2 bases and J by 7 bases; unmatched bases: 0. The CDR3 is made up of 13 amino acids. Germline V gives CDR1 MNHNS, CDR2 SASEGT. The CDR3 is CASSELAGNEQFF. CDR3 DNA: TGTGCCAGCAGTGAACTAGCGGGGAATGAGCAGTTCTTC.